These T cell receptor beta chains were read from a single sample in a study of CD8+ T cells in alopecia areata. The method was immunoSEQ multiplex PCR; TCRdb's version includes in-frame clones alone and lacks a portion of them. The repertoire consists of approximately 45,000 clones, with less than 70% occurring once and the leading ten covering 20% to 25%. The sample here was CD8+ T cells sorted from blood, taken at week 4, from a patient treated with tofacitinib. The receptors come from a human donor with alopecia areata. Both conserved end residues are part of each CDR3. The D gene is left open where the match is weak. Size is stated for part of the rows, as once, few or many counts, or as a class when the clone is expanded.

d_call	j_call	v_call	clone_size	cdr3_aa	cdr3_nt
-	TRBJ1-2	TRBV25-1	-	CASSNDGYTF	TGTGCCAGCAGTAATGATGGCTACACCTTC
-	TRBJ1-2	TRBV29-1	once	CSVEKGLYGYTF	TGCAGCGTCGAAAAGGGGTTATATGGCTACACCTTC
TRBD1	TRBJ2-1	TRBV5-1	-	CASSLDRGHEQFF	TGCGCCAGCAGCTTGGACAGGGGCCATGAGCAGTTCTTC
TRBD2	TRBJ2-3	TRBV27	-	CASSLSTSGATDTQYF	TGTGCCAGCAGTTTATCGACTAGCGGGGCCACAGATACGCAGTATTTT
-	TRBJ2-6	TRBV29-1	-	CSVDGFGSSGANVLTF	TGCAGCGTTGATGGCTTCGGGAGCTCTGGGGCCAACGTCCTGACTTTC
TRBD1	TRBJ2-3	TRBV27	many	CASSPTGVTQYF	TGTGCCAGCAGTCCCACAGGGGTAACGCAGTATTTT
TRBD1	TRBJ1-2	TRBV29-1	-	CSVEDRGGGYTF	TGCAGCGTTGAGGACAGGGGAGGCGGCTACACCTTC
TRBD1	TRBJ2-7	TRBV13	-	CASSSEDGTGGEQYF	TGTGCCAGCAGCTCCGAGGACGGGACAGGTGGTGAGCAGTACTTC
TRBD1	TRBJ2-1	TRBV6-6	few	CASSLGQGENEQFF	TGTGCCAGCAGCTTAGGGCAGGGGGAGAATGAGCAGTTCTTC
-	TRBJ2-1	TRBV19	few	CASSTSYNEQFF	TGTGCCAGTAGTACCTCCTACAATGAGCAGTTCTTC
-	TRBJ1-2	TRBV9	-	CASSAGHLYGYTF	TGTGCCAGCAGTGCGGGACACCTTTATGGCTACACCTTC
TRBD1	TRBJ2-7	TRBV25-1	once	CASSGQGALDEQYF	TGTGCCAGCAGTGGACAGGGGGCTTTGGACGAGCAGTACTTC
-	TRBJ2-7	TRBV30	-	CAWEGPDTYEQYF	TGTGCCTGGGAAGGTCCGGATACCTACGAGCAGTACTTC
-	TRBJ2-7	TRBV27	-	CASSPPSSYEQYF	TGTGCCAGCAGTCCTCCATCCTCCTACGAGCAGTACTTC
TRBD2	TRBJ2-7	TRBV4-3	-	CASSQDSGGGTLEQYF	TGCGCCAGCAGCCAGGACAGCGGGGGGGGAACTTTGGAGCAGTACTTC
TRBD1	TRBJ2-1	TRBV7-2	once	CASSPDRGEGNEQFF	TGTGCCAGCAGCCCTGACAGGGGAGAGGGAAATGAGCAGTTCTTC
-	TRBJ2-1	TRBV7-9	-	CASSLTRSGNEQFF	TGTGCCAGCAGCTTAACCAGGTCTGGCAATGAGCAGTTCTTC
-	TRBJ2-6	TRBV6-4	medium-sized	CASSDRGSGANVLTF	TGTGCCAGCAGTGACAGGGGGTCTGGGGCCAACGTCCTGACTTTC
-	TRBJ2-7	TRBV30	-	CAWSVGGQYEQYF	TGTGCCTGGAGCGTCGGGGGGCAATACGAGCAGTACTTC
-	TRBJ1-2	TRBV30	-	CAWSLRGYGYTF	TGTGCCTGGAGTTTGAGAGGCTATGGCTACACCTTC
-	TRBJ1-1	TRBV27	once	CASTGNTEAFF	TGTGCCAGCACTGGCAACACTGAAGCTTTCTTT
-	TRBJ2-3	TRBV7-2	few	CASSLNLPSWGTDTQYF	TGTGCCAGCAGCTTAAACTTGCCTAGTTGGGGCACAGATACGCAGTATTTT
-	TRBJ2-4	TRBV27	-	CASSSLGVAIQYF	TGTGCCAGCAGTTCCCTAGGGGTGGCCATTCAGTACTTC
-	TRBJ2-7	TRBV4-1	-	CASSQGITASYEQYF	TGCGCCAGCAGCCAAGGGATCACAGCCTCCTACGAGCAGTACTTC
-	TRBJ2-3	TRBV29-1	-	CSVAGTALGSDTQYF	TGCAGCGTCGCAGGGACCGCCTTGGGTTCGGATACGCAGTATTTT
TRBD2	TRBJ2-5	TRBV6-7	-	CASSYGLAGGSQETQYF	TGTGCCAGCAGTTACGGACTAGCGGGGGGATCTCAAGAGACCCAGTACTTC
-	TRBJ1-5	TRBV7-2	-	CASSRRNNQPQHF	TGTGCCAGCAGCCGACGGAATAATCAGCCCCAGCATTTT
-	TRBJ1-4	TRBV7-9	-	CASDGNEKLFF	TGTGCCAGCGATGGGAACGAAAAACTGTTTTTT
-	TRBJ1-2	TRBV29-1	few	CSVADGGYGYTF	TGCAGCGTTGCGGACGGGGGATATGGCTACACCTTC
-	TRBJ2-7	TRBV27	-	CASSLSGVGYEQYF	TGTGCCAGCAGTTTGTCAGGGGTGGGCTACGAGCAGTACTTC
-	TRBJ1-1	TRBV29-1	-	CSVVEMNTEAFF	TGCAGCGTTGTGGAGATGAACACTGAAGCTTTCTTT
TRBD1	TRBJ2-1	TRBV27	few	CASSFAQGMGNEQFF	TGTGCCAGCAGTTTTGCACAGGGGATGGGCAATGAGCAGTTCTTC
-	TRBJ2-3	TRBV27	-	CASSFLPGRPKDTQYF	TGTGCCAGCAGTTTTCTCCCGGGACGCCCTAAGGATACGCAGTATTTT
TRBD2	TRBJ2-3	TRBV9	-	CASSDGGVSTDTQYF	TGTGCCAGCAGCGACGGGGGGGTGAGCACAGATACGCAGTATTTT
TRBD1	TRBJ2-3	TRBV11-2	-	CASQPMVTGKDTQYF	TGTGCCAGCCAACCTATGGTGACAGGGAAGGATACGCAGTATTTT
TRBD2	TRBJ2-5	TRBV2	-	CASCWTSGGAIKVQETQYF	TGTGCCAGCTGCTGGACTAGCGGGGGGGCCATTAAAGTCCAAGAGACCCAGTACTTC
-	TRBJ2-5	TRBV7-9	-	CASRRQGQETQYF	TGTGCCAGCAGACGGCAGGGTCAAGAGACCCAGTACTTC
-	TRBJ2-1	TRBV2	-	CASSDRGNEQFF	TGTGCCAGCAGTGACAGGGGCAATGAGCAGTTCTTC
-	TRBJ1-2	TRBV29-1	-	CSVEDLGRYGYTF	TGCAGCGTTGAAGATCTCGGCAGATATGGCTACACCTTC
TRBD2	TRBJ2-5	TRBV7-8	-	CASSFRGGPMETQYF	TGTGCCAGCAGTTTTCGGGGGGGACCCATGGAGACCCAGTACTTC
-	TRBJ2-7	TRBV30	-	CAWSLGTRSYEQYF	TGTGCCTGGAGTCTAGGGACCCGGAGCTACGAGCAGTACTTC
-	TRBJ2-1	TRBV6-5	-	CASLIGPYNEQFF	TGTGCCAGCCTGATCGGACCCTACAATGAGCAGTTCTTC
-	TRBJ2-1	TRBV29-1	-	CSVGGSSYNEQFF	TGCAGCGTTGGGGGTAGCTCCTACAATGAGCAGTTCTTC
-	TRBJ2-4	TRBV10-2	-	CASSAGGGDIQYF	TGCGCCAGCAGTGCGGGGGGCGGGGACATTCAGTACTTC
TRBD1	TRBJ2-7	TRBV5-1	-	CASSLGTGGLYEQYF	TGCGCCAGCAGCTTGGGGACAGGGGGCTTGTACGAGCAGTACTTC
-	TRBJ2-1	TRBV11-2	-	CASSLGSTEQFF	TGTGCCAGCAGCTTAGGGAGCACTGAGCAGTTCTTC
-	TRBJ2-7	TRBV4-1	once	CASSPQAGNLYEQYF	TGCGCCAGCAGTCCGCAAGCGGGCAATCTTTACGAGCAGTACTTC
-	TRBJ1-2	TRBV11-3	-	CASSLRGNDGYTF	TGTGCCAGCAGCTTACGAGGGAATGATGGCTACACCTTC
-	TRBJ2-7	TRBV25-1	-	CASSESRLYF	TGTGCCAGTAGTGAAAGCAGGTTGTACTTC
-	TRBJ2-3	TRBV6-7	few	CASSYSNTDTQYF	TGTGCCAGCAGTTACTCGAACACAGATACGCAGTATTTT